The clone carrying this T cell receptor beta chain was seen once. This sample was taken from a study of blood T cell repertoires in COVID-19. Study-level information: Collection of acute and convalescent COVID-19 samples took place in the United States, Italy and Spain. Sources were T cells, B-cell-depleted T cells, or PBMCs; the material itself was cDNA or gDNA.

Under the authors' procedure: Estimation of nucleated cell counts relied on the amplification of reference gene primers. Assay: immunoSEQ multiplex PCR; the TCRdb copy retains only in-frame clones and omits some. The DNA gave D and trimming, while V, J and clone size come from that table. This sample has some 150,000 clones, with 80% to 90% found just once. CDR1 is ENHRY and CDR2 is SYGVKD in the germline V gene. Trimming left V 4 bases short and J 4 bases short, with 11 bases between. The CDR3 contains 13 residues. This chain uses TRBV10-3 with TRBJ2-7; D possibly corresponds to TRBD2 (6 bases). The material sequenced was peripheral blood. The clonotype originates from a woman aged 40-49 years with acute or convalescent COVID-19. The CDR3 region is CAISVEGSYEQYF. CDR3 DNA: TGTGCCATCAGTGTGGAGGGATCGTACGAGCAGTACTTC.